A selection of T cell receptor beta chains follows, all from one sample in a study of shared clonotypes between healthy human individuals. Data came from immunoSEQ multiplex PCR; TCRdb stores just in-frame clones and leaves some out. The sample contains around 1,000,000 clones, roughly 77% of which appear only once. What was sequenced was memory CD4+ T cells from PBMCs. The receptors originated from a young man in good health. Some clones in this sample may be carry-over from other donors' samples. Each CDR3 is given with its conserved first and last residue. D genes are given only for firm matches. Not all rows give a size; the values are once, few, many and, for expanded clones, a class.

D gene	clone size	V gene	J gene	CDR3 protein	CDR3 DNA
.	.	TRBV7-9	TRBJ2-1	CASSFQGPDEQFF	TGTGCCAGCAGCTTTCAGGGTCCCGATGAGCAGTTCTTC
.	many	TRBV5-6	TRBJ2-7	CASSPWVRTRYEQYF	TGTGCCAGCAGCCCGTGGGTACGAACAAGATACGAGCAGTACTTC
.	.	TRBV28	TRBJ1-2	CASIGAGYGYTF	TGTGCCAGCATAGGGGCAGGTTATGGCTACACCTTC
.	once	TRBV5-8	TRBJ1-5	CASSLAGWGNQPQHF	TGTGCCAGCAGCTTGGCTGGGTGGGGCAATCAGCCCCAGCATTTT
.	.	TRBV7-9	TRBJ1-1	CASSLNWGPGEAFF	TGTGCCAGCAGCTTAAATTGGGGCCCGGGTGAAGCTTTCTTT
.	.	TRBV19	TRBJ2-1	CASSVRGVLYNEQFF	TGTGCCAGTAGTGTCAGGGGCGTCCTCTACAATGAGCAGTTCTTC
TRBD2	.	TRBV28	TRBJ2-7	CASSFGFLGSGTFLGQYF	TGTGCCAGCAGTTTTGGCTTCTTAGGTAGCGGGACTTTTTTGGGGCAGTACTTC
TRBD2	.	TRBV5-6	TRBJ2-2	CASSRGLGGTGELFF	TGTGCCAGCAGCCGGGGACTAGGGGGGACCGGGGAGCTGTTTTTT
TRBD2	.	TRBV11-1	TRBJ2-7	CASSTTSGASYEQYF	TGTGCCAGCAGCACTACTAGCGGAGCGTCCTACGAGCAGTACTTC
TRBD1	.	TRBV27	TRBJ1-5	CASSSSGTGRYQPQHF	TGTGCCAGCAGTTCCTCCGGGACAGGGAGGTATCAGCCCCAGCATTTT
TRBD1	.	TRBV9	TRBJ2-7	CASSKMGDRGNEQYF	TGTGCCAGCAGCAAAATGGGGGACAGGGGAAACGAGCAGTACTTC
.	.	TRBV28	TRBJ2-7	CASSFSQVLYEQYF	TGTGCCAGCAGTTTTTCTCAGGTCCTCTACGAGCAGTACTTC
TRBD2	many	TRBV28	TRBJ2-1	CASSDTTAGLRATNEQFF	TGTGCCAGCAGTGACACCACAGCGGGACTGCGAGCTACCAATGAGCAGTTCTTC
.	.	TRBV6-4	TRBJ1-5	CASNGEGSSNQPQHF	TGTGCCAGCAATGGGGAGGGGAGTAGCAATCAGCCCCAGCATTTT
.	.	TRBV18	TRBJ1-1	CASSPPGVGERTNTEAFF	TGTGCCAGCTCACCTCCCGGTGTAGGTGAGAGAACTAACACTGAAGCTTTCTTT
.	.	TRBV28	TRBJ1-5	CASTTANQPQHF	TGTGCCAGCACAACAGCGAATCAGCCCCAGCATTTT
.	.	TRBV4-2	TRBJ2-3	CASSQDRATDTQYF	TGTGCCAGCAGCCAAGACCGTGCGACAGATACGCAGTATTTT
.	few	TRBV7-9	TRBJ2-1	CASSPRWGVWNEQFF	TGTGCCAGCAGCCCCCGGTGGGGGGTTTGGAATGAGCAGTTCTTC
.	.	TRBV5-3	TRBJ1-1	CARSLKFFLGAFF	TGTGCCAGAAGCTTGAAGTTTTTTTTGGGGGCTTTCTTT
.	.	TRBV19	TRBJ1-1	CASTPHPPGTEAFF	TGTGCCAGTACTCCACACCCCCCGGGCACTGAAGCTTTCTTT
TRBD1	.	TRBV7-6	TRBJ1-4	CASSLYEPGQGPSTNEKLFF	TGTGCCAGCAGCTTGTATGAACCGGGACAGGGACCCTCAACTAATGAAAAACTGTTTTTT
TRBD2	.	TRBV4-3	TRBJ2-2	CASSPLAGSPGELFF	TGCGCCAGCAGCCCCCTAGCGGGGTCACCCGGGGAGCTGTTTTTT
.	.	TRBV6-6	TRBJ2-1	CASSGQAAGYNEQFF	TGTGCCAGCAGTGGCCAGGCGGCAGGGTACAATGAGCAGTTCTTC
.	.	TRBV6-5	TRBJ2-7	CASTIRDYEQYF	TGTGCCAGCACCATCAGGGACTACGAGCAGTACTTC
.	once	TRBV5-4	TRBJ1-2	CASSFSPQYGYTF	TGTGCCAGCAGCTTTTCTCCCCAGTATGGCTACACCTTC
TRBD1	once	TRBV6-1	TRBJ2-7	CASSGRQGSLEQYF	TGTGCCAGCAGCGGCCGACAGGGTTCCCTCGAGCAGTACTTC
.	.	TRBV4-1	TRBJ1-4	CASSQDLNEKLFF	TGCGCCAGCAGCCAAGACCTTAATGAAAAACTGTTTTTT